The next 16 T cell receptor beta chains were all read from a single sample in a study of blood T cell repertoires in COVID-19. TCRdb's table, derived via immunoSEQ multiplex PCR, lists solely in-frame clones and lacks some. The table lists approximately 210,000 clones, about 86% of them singletons. Sequencing was performed on peripheral blood. The receptors originated from a man aged 18 to 29 with active or convalescent COVID-19.

The J gene is TRBJ2-1, the V gene TRBV5-1, with D perhaps matching TRBD1 (5 bases). The germline V and J ends were trimmed by 4 bases and 2 bases, with 7 bases remaining between them. Looked up from germline, CDR1 is SGHRS and CDR2 is YFSETQ. This CDR3 is 13 amino acids long. This CDR3 reads CASSPGTYNEQFF. The CDR3 coding sequence is TGCGCCAGCAGCCCAGGGACCTACAATGAGCAGTTCTTC.

This sequence joins TRBV6-1 and TRBJ2-5, with D unresolved. The length of the CDR3 is 15 residues. V lost 0 bases and J 5 bases, leaving 13 bases between the germline ends. Germline CDR1 reads MNHNS; CDR2 reads SASEGT. The CDR3: CASSEARPGWETQYF. The CDR3 bases are TGTGCCAGCAGTGAAGCCCGGCCAGGTTGGGAGACCCAGTACTTC.

V and J are TRBV12-3 or TRBV12-4 and TRBJ1-2, with D unclear. The CDR3 covers 12 residues. Trimming removed 4 bases at V and 6 bases at J, with 9 bases between. CDR3 region: CASSWAVDGYTF. The CDR3, as DNA: TGTGCCAGCAGTTGGGCAGTTGATGGCTACACCTTC.

V is TRBV3-1 (or the pseudogene TRBV3-2) and J is TRBJ2-7; TRBD2 might be the D (5 bases). CDR1 and CDR2 from the germline V gene are LGHDT and YNNKEL (reference sequence). CDR3 length: 12 residues. Deletions cut 1 base from V and 4 bases from J, with 5 bases between. The CDR3 nucleotides are TGTGCCAGCAGCCAAGGGACTTACGAGCAGTACTTC. It is translated as CASSQGTYEQYF.

The V gene is TRBV19, the J gene TRBJ1-3; possibly TRBD1 for D (6 bases). The CDR3 has 14 residues. Trimming pared 3 bases from V and 3 bases from J, leaving 9 bases between. Germline-derived CDR1 and CDR2 are LNHDA and SQIVND (reference sequence). The CDR3, as DNA: TGTGCCAGTAGTATTAGGGGGTTTGGAAACACCATATATTTT. This translates into CASSIRGFGNTIYF.

This chain connects TRBV10-2 to TRBJ1-2; weak D call: TRBD1 (6 bases). Trimming shortened V by 6 bases and J by 4 bases, and 15 bases separated the two germline ends. This CDR3 spans 14 amino acids. Germline values: CDR1 WSHSY, CDR2 SAAADI. The CDR3 coding sequence is TGCGCCAGCAGAAAGACAGGATACCTCTATGGCTACACCTTC. It translates to CASRKTGYLYGYTF.

The chain couples TRBV28 to TRBJ1-1; D perhaps matches TRBD1 (6 bases). Germline CDR1 reads MDHEN; CDR2 reads SYDVKM. There are 14 residues in the CDR3. Deletions cut 8 bases from V and 1 base from J, with 14 bases between. The CDR3 DNA reads TGTGCCAGCCGGATTGGGGGCGCGAACACTGAAGCTTTCTTT. This codes for CASRIGGANTEAFF.

The V and J genes are TRBV10-3 and TRBJ2-2; 10 nucleotides match TRBD2. The CDR3 covers 17 residues. V was pared by 6 bases and J by 2 bases, with 9 bases of the junction left unmatched. CDR1 is ENHRY, CDR2 SYGVKD, per germline. CDR3 sequence reads: CAIRGQGTSANTGELFF. CDR3 sequence (DNA): TGTGCCATCAGGGGGCAAGGGACTAGCGCCAACACCGGGGAGCTGTTTTTT.

V and J are TRBV18 and TRBJ2-2; 11 bases line up with TRBD2. V lost 5 bases and J lost 2; bases outside the gene matches: 4. Germline CDR1 is KGHSH and CDR2 is LQKENI. The CDR3 is made up of 16 amino acids. The CDR3 protein is CASSELAGENTGELFF. DNA for the CDR3: TGTGCCAGCTCAGAACTAGCGGGGGAAAACACCGGGGAGCTGTTTTTT.

This chain uses TRBV7-3 with TRBJ2-1, with 10 bases that match TRBD1. Germline assignment: CDR1 SGHTA and CDR2 FQGTGA. The CDR3 covers 16 residues. The V gene end was trimmed by 5 bases and the J gene end by 8 bases; junction bases not matched to a gene: 12. The CDR3 reads CASSPSGDRGTDEQFF. The CDR3, as DNA: TGTGCCAGCAGCCCGTCCGGGGACAGGGGTACGGATGAGCAGTTCTTC.

As DNA, the CDR3 is TGCAGCGTGCACCGGAGCTCTGGAAACACCATATATTTT. The encoded protein is CSVHRSSGNTIYF. This chain joins TRBV29-1 and TRBJ1-3; D not certain. The ends were cut back, 6 bases at V and 0 bases at J, with 9 bases in the middle. Germline assignment: CDR1 SQVTM and CDR2 ANQGSEA. This CDR3 comprises 13 residues.

V and J are TRBV18 and TRBJ1-3, with D possibly TRBD1 on 5 matching bases. The CDR3 runs to 18 residues. Germline V gene sequence: CDR1 KGHSH, CDR2 LQKENI. Trimming stripped 0 bases from V and 6 bases from J, with 21 bases between. CDR3 DNA: TGTGCCAGCTCACCACCGAGAGGCAGTACAATGACAGAAAACACCATATATTTT. Protein: CASSPPRGSTMTENTIYF.

The rearrangement links TRBV10-2 to TRBJ2-2; TRBD2 matches at 8 bases. Losses at the gene ends were 7 bases for V and 3 bases for J; bases not matched to a gene: 1. This CDR3 has 13 amino acids. Germline CDR1 reads WSHSY; CDR2 reads SAAADI. The CDR3 loop reads CASKREYTGELFF. DNA for the CDR3: TGCGCCAGCAAGCGGGAGTACACCGGGGAGCTGTTTTTT.

The genes are TRBV7-8 and TRBJ2-7; tentative D call: TRBD1 (6 bases). CDR1 and CDR2 from the germline V gene are SGHVS and FQNEAQ. This CDR3 spans 12 amino acids. Deletions cut 0 bases from V and 9 bases from J, with 9 bases between. In nucleotides, the CDR3 is TGTGCCAGCAGCTTAGCGGACAGACGGCAGTACTTC. Protein: CASSLADRRQYF. Complete variable domain (other parts from reference TRBV7-8 and TRBJ2-7): GAGVSQSPRYKVAKRGQDVALRCDPISGHVSLFWYQQALGQGPEFLTYFQNEAQLDKSGLPSDRFFAERPEGSVSTLKIQRTQQEDSAVYLCASSLADRRQYFGPGTRLTVT.

This clone was recorded once. The chain has TRBV6-1 and TRBJ2-3; 16 nucleotides align to TRBD2. In germline, CDR1 is MNHNS, CDR2 SASEGT. The CDR3 extends over 16 amino acids. Unmatched junction bases numbered 7, after V lost 3 bases and J lost 10 bases. CDR3 amino acids: CASSEGLAGGLDAQYF. The CDR3 nucleotides are TGTGCCAGCAGTGAGGGACTAGCGGGAGGGCTAGACGCGCAGTATTTT.

The J gene is TRBJ2-3, the V gene TRBV3-1 (or the pseudogene TRBV3-2); 9 bases align to TRBD2. V trimming: 1 base; J trimming: 4 bases; junction bases outside the gene matches: 6. This CDR3 is 16 amino acids long. Germline loops: CDR1 LGHDT, CDR2 YNNKEL (reference sequence). CDR3 DNA sequence: TGTGCCAGCAGCCAAGTGGGAGCGGGAGGACCAGATACGCAGTATTTT. Protein: CASSQVGAGGPDTQYF.